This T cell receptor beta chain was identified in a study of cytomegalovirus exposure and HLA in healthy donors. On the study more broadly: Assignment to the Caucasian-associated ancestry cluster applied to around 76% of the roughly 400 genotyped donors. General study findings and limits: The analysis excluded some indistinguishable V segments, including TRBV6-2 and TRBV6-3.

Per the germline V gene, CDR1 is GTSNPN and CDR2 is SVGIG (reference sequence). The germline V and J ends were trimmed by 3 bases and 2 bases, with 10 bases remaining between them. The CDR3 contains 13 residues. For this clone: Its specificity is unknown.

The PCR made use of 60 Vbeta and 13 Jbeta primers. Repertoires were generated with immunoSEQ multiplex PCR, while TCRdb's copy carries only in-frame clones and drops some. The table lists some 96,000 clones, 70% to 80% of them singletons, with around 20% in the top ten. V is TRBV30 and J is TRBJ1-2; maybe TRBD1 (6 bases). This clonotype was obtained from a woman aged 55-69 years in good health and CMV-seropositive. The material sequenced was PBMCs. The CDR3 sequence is CAWRWTENYGYTF. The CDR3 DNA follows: TGTGCCTGGAGATGGACAGAAAACTATGGCTACACCTTC.